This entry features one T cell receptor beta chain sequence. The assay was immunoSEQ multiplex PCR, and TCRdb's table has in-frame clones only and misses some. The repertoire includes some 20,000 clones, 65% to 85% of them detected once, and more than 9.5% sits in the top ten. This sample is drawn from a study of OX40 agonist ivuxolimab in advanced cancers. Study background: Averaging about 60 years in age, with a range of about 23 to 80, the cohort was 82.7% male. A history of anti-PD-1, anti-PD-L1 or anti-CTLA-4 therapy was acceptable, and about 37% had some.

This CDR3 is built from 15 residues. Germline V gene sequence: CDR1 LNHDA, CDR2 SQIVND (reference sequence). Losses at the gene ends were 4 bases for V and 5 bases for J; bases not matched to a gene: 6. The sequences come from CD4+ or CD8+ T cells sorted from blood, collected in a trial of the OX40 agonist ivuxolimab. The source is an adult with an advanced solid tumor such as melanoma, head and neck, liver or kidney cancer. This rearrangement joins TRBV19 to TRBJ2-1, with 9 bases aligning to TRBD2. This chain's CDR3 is CASSTGTSFNNEQFF. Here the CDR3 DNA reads TGTGCCAGTAGTACCGGGACTAGCTTCAACAATGAGCAGTTCTTC.